These 20 T cell receptor beta chains share one sample of origin, sequenced in a study of neoadjuvant anti-PD-1 for oral cavity cancer. Sequencing used immunoSEQ multiplex PCR; TCRdb keeps in-frame clones, though not all of them. This sample has over 65,000 clones, with 86% found just once. Time point defined: after neoadjuvant nivolumab, at surgical resection. The source was PBMCs, collected after nivolumab (anti-PD-1) treatment. The receptor source for this set is a person between 35 and 79 years old with oral cavity squamous cell carcinoma.

This sequence joins TRBV19 and TRBJ1-2; D possibly corresponds to TRBD1 (5 bases). Trimming left V 1 base short and J 1 base short, with 10 bases between. The CDR3 runs 15 residues. CDR1 is LNHDA and CDR2 is SQIVND in the germline V gene (reference sequence). The CDR3 sequence: CASSIGGTDNYGYTF. CDR3 nucleotides: TGTGCCAGTAGTATAGGTGGGACGGATAACTATGGCTACACCTTC.

The chain uses TRBV5-8 and TRBJ1-2; maybe TRBD1 (5 bases). Germline lookup yields CDR1 SGHTS and CDR2 YDEGEE. The CDR3 contains 14 residues. V shed 3 bases and J shed 4 bases, with 13 bases lying between them. CDR3 sequence (DNA): TGTGCCAGCAGCTGGGAAGGGGAGACCTATGGCTACACCTTC. As protein: CASSWEGETYGYTF.

This chain connects TRBV5-6 to TRBJ2-1; the D is unclear. V gave up 6 bases and J gave up 2 bases, with 15 bases separating them. CDR3 size: 15 residues. CDR1 and CDR2 (germline): SGHDT, YYEEEE. CDR3 residues: CASTGTQPAYNEQFF. The CDR3 DNA sequence: TGTGCCAGCACCGGTACCCAGCCCGCCTACAATGAGCAGTTCTTC.

This clone was seen a single time. The rearrangement uses TRBV6-1 and TRBJ1-6; D is unresolved. Trimming pared 0 bases from V and 14 bases from J, leaving 5 bases between. Germline V lookup: CDR1 MNHNS, CDR2 SASEGT. This CDR3 has 11 amino acids. DNA of the CDR3: TGTGCCAGCAGTGAAGCGCCGTCCCTCCACTTT. Its protein is CASSEAPSLHF.

The rearrangement links TRBV10-1 to TRBJ2-7, with D possibly being TRBD2 (6 bases). V was clipped by 3 bases and J by 1 base, with 16 bases between them. CDR1 and CDR2 (germline): WNHNN, SYGVQD (reference sequence). The CDR3 contains 16 residues. In nucleotides, the CDR3 is TGCGCCAGCAGTGATGACCCAGCGGGCAATTCCTACGAGCAGTACTTC. Its translation is CASSDDPAGNSYEQYF.

The chain uses TRBV19 and TRBJ2-5; 9 bases agree with TRBD1. CDR1 and CDR2 (germline): LNHDA, SQIVND (reference sequence). The CDR3 spans 15 residues. After removal of 8 bases from V and 5 bases from J, the junction contained 12 bases not matched to a gene. The CDR3 here is CASANGQGQRETQYF. In DNA, the CDR3 is TGTGCCAGTGCGAACGGACAGGGGCAGCGGGAGACCCAGTACTTC.

This chain connects TRBV28 to TRBJ2-1; a possible D gene is TRBD2 (5 bases). This CDR3 spans 15 amino acids. V shed 5 bases and J shed 6 bases, with 17 bases lying between them. Germline V lookup: CDR1 MDHEN, CDR2 SYDVKM. The CDR3 sequence: CASSPAGLSGNEQFF. DNA of the CDR3: TGTGCCAGCAGTCCTGCTGGACTGAGCGGCAATGAGCAGTTCTTC.

The chain is built from TRBV2 and TRBJ2-5; TRBD1 matches at 7 bases. The J call may not be correct, given that the DNA end is closer to TRBJ2-7. From germline, CDR1 is SNHLY and CDR2 FYNNEI. The CDR3 length is 14 residues. CDR3 in amino acids: CASSTNRGIYEQYF. In DNA, the CDR3 is TGTGCCAGCAGTACAAACAGGGGTATCTACGAGCAGTACTTC.

The rearrangement links TRBV2 to TRBJ2-7; D is ambiguous. V shed 7 bases and J shed 3 bases, with 16 bases lying between them. The CDR3 length is 14 residues. The germline CDR1 and CDR2 sequences are SNHLY and FYNNEI. CDR3 loop: CASKGLRGNYEQYF. CDR3 nucleotides: TGTGCCAGCAAGGGCCTTCGAGGAAACTACGAGCAGTACTTC.

This chain joins TRBV18 and TRBJ1-2; D might be TRBD1 (5 bases). CDR3 length: 13 residues. Trimming removed 6 bases from V and 3 bases from J, with 11 bases in between. The V gene's germline CDR1 is KGHSH and CDR2 LQKENI. The CDR3 protein is CASSQGNDYGYTF. CDR3 in DNA: TGTGCCAGCTCGCAGGGAAACGACTATGGCTACACCTTC.

The DNA of the CDR3 is TGTGCCAGCAGCCCCTTCGGGACTAGCCTCCGGAATGAGCAGTTCTTC. Protein sequence: CASSPFGTSLRNEQFF. The chain is built from TRBV11-3 and TRBJ2-1; 9 nucleotides agree with TRBD2. Germline V gives CDR1 SGHNT, CDR2 YENEEA. V was pared by 5 bases and J by 7 bases, with 12 bases of the junction left unmatched. The CDR3 is 16 amino acids.

The gene calls are TRBV19 and TRBJ1-6; D ambiguous. Trimming cost V 5 bases and J 10 bases, with 9 bases left between them. Germline values: CDR1 LNHDA, CDR2 SQIVND (reference sequence). The CDR3 is 12 residues long. CDR3 nucleotide sequence: TGTGCCAGTAGTGGGGTTGGGTCACCCCTCCACTTT. The encoded protein is CASSGVGSPLHF.

The chain employs TRBV30 and TRBJ1-3; D possibly corresponds to TRBD1 (6 bases). V lost 7 bases and J lost 0, with 22 bases in between. CDR3 length: 17 residues. Germline V CDR1 and CDR2: GTSNPN, SVGIG (reference sequence). CDR3 region: CASSQGTFGFSGNTIYF. The DNA for the CDR3 is TGTGCCTCGAGCCAAGGGACATTTGGATTCTCTGGAAACACCATATATTTT. Drawing the rest from reference TRBV30 and TRBJ1-3, the complete variable domain is SQTIHQWPATLVQPVGSPLSLECTVEGTSNPNLYWYRQAAGRGLQLLFYSVGIGQISSEVPQNLSASRPQDRQFILSSKKLLLSDSGFYLCASSQGTFGFSGNTIYFGEGSWLTVV.

As to this clone: Other DNA sequences in the sample encode the same CDR3. The chain recombines TRBV4-1 with TRBJ2-5; no definite D call. The V gene lost 3 bases and the J gene lost 3 bases, with 2 bases spanning the gap. The CDR3 is 11 amino acids. The germline CDR1 and CDR2 sequences are MGHRA and YSYEKL. CDR3 coding DNA: TGCGCCAGCAGCCAGGAAGAGACCCAGTACTTC. Translating it yields CASSQEETQYF.

The V gene is TRBV6-1, the J gene TRBJ2-7; TRBD1 agrees at 7 bases. Germline-derived CDR1 and CDR2 are MNHNS and SASEGT. The CDR3 covers 14 residues. J was trimmed by 2 bases and V by 6 bases; bases with no gene match: 7. The CDR3 loop reads CASRLWTGTYEQYF. CDR3 nucleotides: TGTGCCAGCAGATTATGGACAGGCACCTACGAGCAGTACTTC.

The chain carries TRBV9 and TRBJ1-4; a weak D match, TRBD1 (5 bases). This CDR3 is built from 15 residues. Trimming pared 0 bases from V and 7 bases from J, leaving 13 bases between. The germline gives CDR1 SGDLS, CDR2 YYNGEE. The CDR3 sequence is CASSVVSGPGEKLFF. CDR3 DNA: TGTGCCAGCAGCGTAGTTTCGGGGCCTGGTGAAAAACTGTTTTTT.

V and J are TRBV7-9 and TRBJ2-7; TRBD1 might be the D (5 bases). CDR1 is SEHNR and CDR2 is FQNEAQ in the germline V gene (reference sequence). This CDR3 contains 15 residues. With 5 bases removed from V and 5 bases from J, the gap between germline ends came to 19 bases. The CDR3 protein is CASSPVAGRLHEQYF. In DNA form, the CDR3 reads TGTGCCAGCAGCCCCGTAGCAGGGCGTTTGCACGAGCAGTACTTC.

This clone showed up just a few times. The chain is built from TRBV27 and TRBJ2-3; 10 bases are a match to TRBD2. The length of the CDR3 is 18 residues. V gave up 4 bases and J gave up 0 bases; unmatched junction bases: 10. CDR1 and CDR2 from the germline V gene are MNHEY and SMNVEV (reference sequence). The CDR3 reads CASSSLAGVNPSTDTQYF. As DNA, the CDR3 is TGTGCCAGCAGTTCCCTAGCGGGAGTCAATCCTAGCACAGATACGCAGTATTTT.

This clone was detected once. The V and J genes are TRBV7-9 and TRBJ1-2; D not certain. Per the germline V gene, CDR1 is SEHNR and CDR2 is FQNEAQ (reference sequence). CDR3 size: 9 residues. CDR3: CAVSNGYTF. For the CDR3, the DNA is TGTGCTGTGAGTAATGGCTACACCTTC.

This chain joins TRBV27 and TRBJ2-7; 8 bases fit TRBD2. The V segment lost 5 bases and the J segment 5 bases; nucleotides outside the gene matches: 14. The V gene's germline CDR1 is MNHEY and CDR2 SMNVEV (reference sequence). The CDR3 runs 16 residues. The CDR3 protein is CASSPPPRAGVHEQYF. CDR3 bases: TGTGCCAGCAGTCCCCCTCCTCGAGCGGGAGTGCACGAGCAGTACTTC.